This T cell receptor beta chain originates from a study of blood T cell repertoires in COVID-19. Across the study: Samples of COVID-19 (acute and convalescent) were obtained from the United States, Italy and Spain. T cells, B-cell-depleted T cells, or PBMCs supplied cDNA or gDNA.

The CDR3 has 14 residues. CDR1 ENHRY and CDR2 SYGVKD come from the germline V gene. Trimming at V came to 10 bases and at J to 2 bases, leaving 10 bases not matched to a gene. The data were produced by immunoSEQ multiplex PCR, yet TCRdb's version contains in-frame clones alone and is incomplete. Counted here are 200,000 to 250,000 clones, 75% to 90% occurring once; the ten biggest clones make up around 6.9%. The receptor comes from a man aged 60 to 69 who had recovered from COVID-19. The chain is built from TRBV10-3 and TRBJ1-2, with 7 bases lining up with TRBD1. Source material: peripheral blood. The CDR3 loop is CATRDREDNYGYTF. For the CDR3, the DNA is TGTGCCACCCGGGACAGAGAGGACAACTATGGCTACACCTTC.